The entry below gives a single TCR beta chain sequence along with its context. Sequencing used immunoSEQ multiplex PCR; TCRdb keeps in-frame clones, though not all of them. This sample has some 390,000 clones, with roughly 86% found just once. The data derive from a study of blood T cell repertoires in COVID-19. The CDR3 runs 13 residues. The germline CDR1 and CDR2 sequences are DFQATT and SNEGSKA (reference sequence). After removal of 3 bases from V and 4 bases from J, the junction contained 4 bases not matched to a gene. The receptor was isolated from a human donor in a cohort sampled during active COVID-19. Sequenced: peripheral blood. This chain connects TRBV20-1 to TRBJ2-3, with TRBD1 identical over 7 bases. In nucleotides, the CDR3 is TGCAGTGCTAGTAGGGGGCCCGCAGATACGCAGTATTTT. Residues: CSASRGPADTQYF.